This T cell receptor (beta chain) was obtained from a study of blood T cell repertoires in COVID-19. Authors' methods: Reference gene primer amplification yielded estimated nucleated cell counts. The method was immunoSEQ multiplex PCR; TCRdb's version includes in-frame clones alone and lacks a portion of them. Clone size and V and J calls were adopted from that table, with D and trimming inferred from the DNA. The profile covers 97,000 or so clones, with 70% to 80% appearing a single time and around 18% taken by the ten largest. The V and J ends lost 3 bases and 4 bases, in that order; junction bases with no gene match: 7. The CDR3 extends over 15 amino acids. Looked up from germline, CDR1 is LNHDA and CDR2 is SQIVND (reference sequence).

Sequenced material: peripheral blood. The chain employs TRBV19 and TRBJ2-3, with TRBD2 matching 7 bases. The sequence was collected from a woman aged 80 or older with active or convalescent COVID-19. CDR3: CASSMGGLHADTQYF. In nucleotides, the CDR3 is TGTGCCAGTAGTATGGGAGGGCTTCACGCAGATACGCAGTATTTT.